The clone carrying this T cell receptor (beta chain) showed up just a few times. Its antigen remains unidentified. This record comes from a study of CD8+ T cells in alopecia areata. Study conclusions and caveats: Lesional scalp, notably in alopecia totalis/universalis, had clonality above that of normal scalp.

Sequencing templates came from extracted RNA that was reverse transcribed into cDNA. The method was immunoSEQ multiplex PCR; TCRdb's version includes in-frame clones alone and lacks a portion of them. The repertoire consists of fewer than 200,000 clones, with 59% occurring once and the leading ten covering around 15%. Per the germline V gene, CDR1 is SNHLY and CDR2 is FYNNEI. Deletions cut 6 bases from V and 0 bases from J, with 12 bases between. The CDR3 spans 15 residues. This rearrangement joins TRBV2 to TRBJ1-5; maybe TRBD1 (6 bases). The clonotype originates from a human donor with alopecia areata. Here the sequenced sample was CD4+ T cells sorted from blood, taken at week 0. This chain's CDR3 is CASRYRASSNQPQHF. The CDR3, as DNA: TGTGCCAGCAGGTACAGGGCTAGTAGCAATCAGCCCCAGCATTTT. Using reference TRBV2 and TRBJ1-5 for the parts outside the CDR3, the full variable domain is EPEVTQTPSHQVTQMGQEVILRCVPISNHLYFYWYRQILGQKVEFLVSFYNNEISEKSEIFDDQFSVERPDGSNFTLKIRSTKLEDSAMYFCASRYRASSNQPQHFGDGTRLSIL.